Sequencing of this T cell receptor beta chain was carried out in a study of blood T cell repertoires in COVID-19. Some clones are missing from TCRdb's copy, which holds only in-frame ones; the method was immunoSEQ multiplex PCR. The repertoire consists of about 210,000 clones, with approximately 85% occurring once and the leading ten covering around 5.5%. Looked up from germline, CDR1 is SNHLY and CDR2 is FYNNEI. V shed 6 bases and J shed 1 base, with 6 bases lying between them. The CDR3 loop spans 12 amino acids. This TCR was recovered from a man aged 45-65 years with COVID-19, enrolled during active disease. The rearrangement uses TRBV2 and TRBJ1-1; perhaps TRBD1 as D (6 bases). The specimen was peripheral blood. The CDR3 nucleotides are TGTGCCAGCAGACAGGGGAACACTGAAGCTTTCTTT. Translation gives CASRQGNTEAFF.